This T cell receptor beta chain was observed in a study of CD8 T cells in Susac syndrome. Overall study context: Of the sequenced Susac syndrome patients, about six had active disease and about 8 were in remission. Findings and caveats of the study: The CD4+ T cell repertoires in Susac syndrome were not clonally expanded.

Roughly 0.45 to 1 ug RNA was reverse transcribed with random hexamers. The immunoSEQ assay covered 54 Vbeta and 13 Jbeta segments for CDR3. Via MiXCR, TCRdb re-called the immunoSEQ multiplex PCR reads, giving one row per CDR3 protein. This table holds some 160,000 distinct CDR3 sequences, approximately 95% found once. Trimming took 3 bases from V and 5 from J, leaving 5 bases between them. The CDR3 length is 12 residues. Concerning this clonotype itself: Antigen specificity is unknown.

Negative isolation yielded CD8+ and CD4+ T cells; FACS enriched TEMRA cells. The origin of this receptor is a human donor with Susac syndrome. What was sequenced was CD4+ T cells from PBMCs. The chain recombines TRBV12-3 or TRBV12-4 with TRBJ1-3; D is uncertain. The CDR3, as DNA: TGTGCCAGCAGTTTGAACCGAAACACCATATATTTT. Amino acids: CASSLNRNTIYF.